This is a list of T cell receptor beta chains from one sample in a study of shared clonotypes between healthy human individuals. Measured with immunoSEQ multiplex PCR; TCRdb has only the in-frame clones, and not every one. The sample lists approximately 2,300,000 clones, less than 95% occurring once. The sequenced sample consisted of naive CD4+ T cells from PBMCs. These TCRs come from a man aged 18 to 30 in good health. Some clones in this sample may be carry-over from other donors' samples. The CDR3 runs from the conserved cysteine through the conserved F or W.

CDR3,V,J,length
CASSDSGAGDGYTF,TRBV6-4,TRBJ1-2,14
CASRGPRSGFRLFF,TRBV11-1,TRBJ1-4,14
CASSFQGTAQETQYF,TRBV5-1,TRBJ2-5,15
CASRVMRGSGNTIYF,TRBV5-6,TRBJ1-3,15
CASSLVPGEAGELFF,TRBV11-2,TRBJ2-2,15
CASKRGLTEAFF,TRBV19,TRBJ1-1,12
CASSIRTGDEAFF,TRBV19,TRBJ1-1,13
CASSPHRGLVRVEAFF,TRBV7-9,TRBJ1-1,16
CASSLWGAQVIQPQHF,TRBV5-6,TRBJ1-5,16
CASSLETGGEETQYF,TRBV11-2,TRBJ2-5,15
CASSWGDRGHEQYF,TRBV5-1,TRBJ2-7,14
CATGGVMNTEAFF,TRBV2,TRBJ1-1,13
CASSLGTSGDEQYF,TRBV7-9,TRBJ2-7,14
CASRPLIRDALYEQYF,TRBV28,TRBJ2-7,16
CASSPDRPNYGYTF,TRBV5-1,TRBJ1-2,14
CASSLLGPPGLAATEQYF,TRBV27,TRBJ2-7,18
CASTRGVWEGTDTQYF,TRBV2,TRBJ2-3,16
CASSSRLAGTGELFF,TRBV28,TRBJ2-2,15
CASSLVATQYGYTF,TRBV7-2,TRBJ1-2,14
CASSVEGQYNEQFF,TRBV9,TRBJ2-1,14
CASKGTGYYEQYF,TRBV27,TRBJ2-7,13
CASSLAGASANYGYTF,TRBV5-1,TRBJ1-2,16
CASSQLAGGPGEQFF,TRBV14,TRBJ2-1,15
CASSTGIRQHYEQYF,TRBV6-6,TRBJ2-7,15
CASSLGGGGRAEQYF,TRBV11-3,TRBJ2-7,15
CASGLILGQGPTNGGYTF,TRBV12-5,TRBJ1-2,18
CASSLRPAGGSRASTDTQYF,TRBV5-1,TRBJ2-3,20
CASSLYGDHLREQYF,TRBV27,TRBJ2-7,15
CASSQEGQGANYGYTF,TRBV4-3,TRBJ1-2,16
CASLDVIGTNGPFDPNEQFF,TRBV27,TRBJ2-1,20
CAWSVLAYEQYF,TRBV30,TRBJ2-7,12
CASRRETLNTEAFF,TRBV19,TRBJ1-1,14
CASSLGDEQYF,TRBV27,TRBJ2-5,11
CASHRDIYQPQHF,TRBV25-1,TRBJ1-5,13